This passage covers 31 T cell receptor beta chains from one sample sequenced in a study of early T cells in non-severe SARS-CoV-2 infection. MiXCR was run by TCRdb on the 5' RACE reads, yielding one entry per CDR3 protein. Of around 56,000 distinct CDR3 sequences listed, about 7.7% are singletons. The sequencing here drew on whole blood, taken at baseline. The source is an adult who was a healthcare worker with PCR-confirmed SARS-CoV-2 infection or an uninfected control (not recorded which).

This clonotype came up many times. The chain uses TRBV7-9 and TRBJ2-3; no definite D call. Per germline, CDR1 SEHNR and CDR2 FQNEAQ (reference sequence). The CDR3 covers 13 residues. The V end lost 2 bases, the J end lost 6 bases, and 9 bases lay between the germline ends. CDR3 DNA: TGTGCCAGCAGCTTACTGGCCCCGGATACGCAGTATTTT. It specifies CASSLLAPDTQYF. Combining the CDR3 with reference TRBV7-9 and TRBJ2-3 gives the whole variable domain DTGVSQNPRHKITKRGQNVTFRCDPISEHNRLYWYRQTLGQGPEFLTYFQNEAQLEKSRLLSDRFSAERPKGSFSTLEIQRTEQGDSAMYLCASSLLAPDTQYFGPGTRLTVL.

CDR3 sequence reads: CASSLYGRMAADTQYF. The CDR3 nucleotides read TGTGCCAGCAGCTTATACGGGAGGATGGCAGCAGATACGCAGTATTTT. The chain recombines TRBV7-2 with TRBJ2-3; 7 nucleotides align to TRBD2. This CDR3 has 16 amino acids. Germline lookup yields CDR1 SGHTA and CDR2 FQGNSA. The V gene end was trimmed by 2 bases and the J gene end by 4 bases; junction bases not matched to a gene: 9.

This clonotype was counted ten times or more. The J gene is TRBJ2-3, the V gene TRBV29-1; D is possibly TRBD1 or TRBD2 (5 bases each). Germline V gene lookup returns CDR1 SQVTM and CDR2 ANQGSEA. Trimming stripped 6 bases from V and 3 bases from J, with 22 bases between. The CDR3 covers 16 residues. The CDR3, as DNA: TGCAGCGTGGAACCAGGGAGCAGGGATAGAACAGATACGCAGTATTTT. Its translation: CSVEPGSRDRTDTQYF.

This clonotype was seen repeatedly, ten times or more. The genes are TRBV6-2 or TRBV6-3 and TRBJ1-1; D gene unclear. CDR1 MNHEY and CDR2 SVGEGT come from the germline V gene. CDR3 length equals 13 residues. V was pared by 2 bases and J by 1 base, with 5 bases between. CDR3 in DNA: TGTGCCAGCAGTTACGAGGAGAACACTGAAGCTTTCTTT. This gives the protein CASSYEENTEAFF.

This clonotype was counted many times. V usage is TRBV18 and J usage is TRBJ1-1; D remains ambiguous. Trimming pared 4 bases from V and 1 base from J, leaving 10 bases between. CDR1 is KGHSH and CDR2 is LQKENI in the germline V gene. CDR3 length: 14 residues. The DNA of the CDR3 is TGTGCCAGCTCACAGGTGTGGAGGAACACTGAAGCTTTCTTT. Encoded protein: CASSQVWRNTEAFF.

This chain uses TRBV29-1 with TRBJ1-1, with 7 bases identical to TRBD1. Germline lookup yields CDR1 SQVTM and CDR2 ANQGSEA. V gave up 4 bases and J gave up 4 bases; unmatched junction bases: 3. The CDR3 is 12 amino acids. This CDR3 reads CSVGQGLTEAFF. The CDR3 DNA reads TGCAGCGTTGGACAGGGACTCACTGAAGCTTTCTTT.

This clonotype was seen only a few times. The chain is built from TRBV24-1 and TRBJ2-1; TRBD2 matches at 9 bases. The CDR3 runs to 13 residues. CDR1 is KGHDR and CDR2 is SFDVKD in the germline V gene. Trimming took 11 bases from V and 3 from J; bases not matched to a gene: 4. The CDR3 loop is CAIGREGYNEQFF. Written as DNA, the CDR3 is TGTGCCATCGGGCGGGAGGGCTACAATGAGCAGTTCTTC.

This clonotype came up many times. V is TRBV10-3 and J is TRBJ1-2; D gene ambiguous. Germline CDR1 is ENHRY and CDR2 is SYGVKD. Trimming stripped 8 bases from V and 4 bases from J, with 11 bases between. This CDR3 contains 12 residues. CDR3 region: CAISLEFYGYTF. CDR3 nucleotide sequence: TGTGCCATCTCCTTGGAGTTCTATGGCTACACCTTC.

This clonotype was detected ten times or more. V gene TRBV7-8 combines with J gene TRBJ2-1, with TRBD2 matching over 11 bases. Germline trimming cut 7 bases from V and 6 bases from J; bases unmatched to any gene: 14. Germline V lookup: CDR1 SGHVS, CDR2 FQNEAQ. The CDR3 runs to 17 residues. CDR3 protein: CASTTGTSGILGNEQFF. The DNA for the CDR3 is TGTGCCAGCACCACCGGGACTAGCGGCATCTTAGGCAATGAGCAGTTCTTC.

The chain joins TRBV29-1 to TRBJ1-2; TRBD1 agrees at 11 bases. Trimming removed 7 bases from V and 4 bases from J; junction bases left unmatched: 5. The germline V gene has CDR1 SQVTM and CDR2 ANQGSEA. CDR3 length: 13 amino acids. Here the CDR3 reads CSGGQGGIYGYTF. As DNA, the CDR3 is TGCAGCGGGGGACAGGGGGGTATCTATGGCTACACCTTC.

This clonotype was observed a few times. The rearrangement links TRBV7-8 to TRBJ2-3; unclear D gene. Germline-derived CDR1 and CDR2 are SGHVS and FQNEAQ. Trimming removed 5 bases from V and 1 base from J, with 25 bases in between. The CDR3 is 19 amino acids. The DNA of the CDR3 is TGTGCCAGCAGCAAGGCGCAAGTGGGTCTTAATAAACGCACAGATACGCAGTATTTT. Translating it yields CASSKAQVGLNKRTDTQYF. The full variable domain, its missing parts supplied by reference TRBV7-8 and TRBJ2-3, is GAGVSQSPRYKVAKRGQDVALRCDPISGHVSLFWYQQALGQGPEFLTYFQNEAQLDKSGLPSDRFFAERPEGSVSTLKIQRTQQEDSAVYLCASSKAQVGLNKRTDTQYFGPGTRLTVL.

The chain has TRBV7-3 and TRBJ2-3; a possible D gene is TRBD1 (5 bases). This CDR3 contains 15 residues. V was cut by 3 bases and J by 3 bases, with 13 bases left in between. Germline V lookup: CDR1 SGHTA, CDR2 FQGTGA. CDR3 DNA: TGTGCCAGCAGCTTGGGGCCGGCTAAAACAGATACGCAGTATTTT. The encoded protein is CASSLGPAKTDTQYF.

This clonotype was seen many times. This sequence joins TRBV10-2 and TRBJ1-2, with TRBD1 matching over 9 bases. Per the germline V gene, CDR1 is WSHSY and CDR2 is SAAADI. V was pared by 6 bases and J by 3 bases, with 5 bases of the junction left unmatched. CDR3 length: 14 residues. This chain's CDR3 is CASRGQGIYYGYTF. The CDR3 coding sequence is TGCGCCAGCAGGGGACAGGGCATATACTATGGCTACACCTTC.

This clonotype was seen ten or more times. The CDR3: CASRQGRETQYF. The CDR3, as DNA: TGTGCCAGCAGACAGGGGAGAGAGACCCAGTACTTC. V usage is TRBV27 and J usage is TRBJ2-5, with 7 bases identical to TRBD1. V gave up 6 bases and J gave up 4 bases; unmatched junction bases: 2. The CDR3 length is 12 residues. From germline, CDR1 is MNHEY and CDR2 SMNVEV (reference sequence).

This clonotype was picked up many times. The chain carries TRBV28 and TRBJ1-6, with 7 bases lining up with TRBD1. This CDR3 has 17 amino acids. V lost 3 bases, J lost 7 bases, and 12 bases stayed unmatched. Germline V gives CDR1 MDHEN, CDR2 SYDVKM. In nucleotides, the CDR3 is TGTGCCAGCAGTTTCTTCGAAAGGGGGCTATCAAATTCACCCCTCCACTTT. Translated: CASSFFERGLSNSPLHF.

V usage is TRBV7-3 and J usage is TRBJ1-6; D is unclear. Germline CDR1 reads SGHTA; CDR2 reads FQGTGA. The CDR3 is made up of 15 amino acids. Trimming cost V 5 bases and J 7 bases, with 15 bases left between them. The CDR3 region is CASSPSAGPNSPLHF. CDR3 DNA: TGTGCCAGCAGCCCCTCCGCGGGCCCCAATTCACCCCTCCACTTT.

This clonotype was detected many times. The CDR3: CASSWTVGTYEQYF. The CDR3 bases are TGCGCCAGCAGCTGGACGGTGGGTACCTACGAGCAGTACTTC. The chain links TRBV5-1 to TRBJ2-7; unclear D gene. The CDR3 sequence is 14 residues long. In germline, CDR1 is SGHRS, CDR2 YFSETQ. Trimming pared 3 bases from V and 2 bases from J, leaving 12 bases between.

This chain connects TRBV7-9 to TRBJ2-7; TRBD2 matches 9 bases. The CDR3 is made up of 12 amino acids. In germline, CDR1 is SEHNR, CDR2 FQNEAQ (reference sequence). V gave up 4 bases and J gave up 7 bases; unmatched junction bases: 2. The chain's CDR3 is CASSWTSVEQYF. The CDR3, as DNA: TGTGCCAGCAGCTGGACTAGCGTGGAGCAGTACTTC.

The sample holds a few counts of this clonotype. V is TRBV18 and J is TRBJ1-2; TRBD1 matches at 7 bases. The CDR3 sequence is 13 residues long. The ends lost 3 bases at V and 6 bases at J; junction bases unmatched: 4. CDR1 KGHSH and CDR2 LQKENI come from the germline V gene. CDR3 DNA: TGTGCCAGCTCACCCCGACAGGGTGATGGCTACACCTTC. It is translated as CASSPRQGDGYTF.

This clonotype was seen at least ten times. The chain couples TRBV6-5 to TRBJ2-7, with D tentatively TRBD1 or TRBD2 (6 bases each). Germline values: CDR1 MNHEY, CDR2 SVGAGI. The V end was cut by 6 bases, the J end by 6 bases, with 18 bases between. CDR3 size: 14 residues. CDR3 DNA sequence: TGTGCCAGCAGACCCGGGGGCACTGTGGCCGAGCAGTACTTC. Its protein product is CASRPGGTVAEQYF.

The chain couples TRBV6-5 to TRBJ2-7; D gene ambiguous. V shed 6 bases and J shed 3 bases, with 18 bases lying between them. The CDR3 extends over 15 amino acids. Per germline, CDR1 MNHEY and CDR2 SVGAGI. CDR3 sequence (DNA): TGTGCCAGCAGACATTCCGTGGCCCCACTCTACGAGCAGTACTTC. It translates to CASRHSVAPLYEQYF.

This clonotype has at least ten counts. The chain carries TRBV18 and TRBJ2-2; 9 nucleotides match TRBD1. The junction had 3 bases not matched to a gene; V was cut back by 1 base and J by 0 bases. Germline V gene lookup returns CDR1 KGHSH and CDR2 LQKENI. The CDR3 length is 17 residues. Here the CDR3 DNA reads TGTGCCAGCTCACCACAGACAGGGGGAGCGAACACCGGGGAGCTGTTTTTT. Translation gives CASSPQTGGANTGELFF. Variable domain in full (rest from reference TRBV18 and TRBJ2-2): NAGVMQNPRHLVRRRGQEARLRCSPMKGHSHVYWYRQLPEEGLKFMVYLQKENIIDESGMPKERFSAEFPKEGPSILRIQQVVRGDSAAYFCASSPQTGGANTGELFFGEGSRLTVL.

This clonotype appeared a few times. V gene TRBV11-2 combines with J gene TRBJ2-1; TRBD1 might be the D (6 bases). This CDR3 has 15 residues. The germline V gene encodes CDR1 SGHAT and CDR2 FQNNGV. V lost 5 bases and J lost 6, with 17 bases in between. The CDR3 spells CASSPRIQGINEQFF. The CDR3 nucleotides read TGTGCCAGCAGCCCTCGGATCCAGGGGATCAATGAGCAGTTCTTC.

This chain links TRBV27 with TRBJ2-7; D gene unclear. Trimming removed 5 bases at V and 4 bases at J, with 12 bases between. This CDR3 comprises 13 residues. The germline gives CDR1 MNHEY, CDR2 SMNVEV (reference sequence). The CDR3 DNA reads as TGTGCCAGCAGTCGCCTCTTCGATTACGAGCAGTACTTC. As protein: CASSRLFDYEQYF.

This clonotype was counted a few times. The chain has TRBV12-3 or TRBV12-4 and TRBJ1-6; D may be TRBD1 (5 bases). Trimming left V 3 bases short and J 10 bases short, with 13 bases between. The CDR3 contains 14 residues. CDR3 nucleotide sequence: TGTGCCAGCAGTTTTGCCAGGCGGGACTCACCCCTCCACTTT. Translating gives CASSFARRDSPLHF.

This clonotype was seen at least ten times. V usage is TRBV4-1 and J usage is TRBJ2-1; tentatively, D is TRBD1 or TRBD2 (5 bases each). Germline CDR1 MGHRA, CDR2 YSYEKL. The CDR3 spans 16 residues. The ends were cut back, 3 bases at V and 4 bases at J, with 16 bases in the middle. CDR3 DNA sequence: TGCGCCAGCAGCCATGCGACCCGGGACCGATACAATGAGCAGTTCTTC. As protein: CASSHATRDRYNEQFF.

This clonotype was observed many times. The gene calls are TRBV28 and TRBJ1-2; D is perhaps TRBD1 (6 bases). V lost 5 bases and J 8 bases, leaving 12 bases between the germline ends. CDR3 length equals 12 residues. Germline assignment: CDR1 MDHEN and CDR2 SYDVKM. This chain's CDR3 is CASSIQGRGYTF. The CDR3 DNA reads TGTGCCAGCAGTATACAGGGAAGAGGCTACACCTTC.

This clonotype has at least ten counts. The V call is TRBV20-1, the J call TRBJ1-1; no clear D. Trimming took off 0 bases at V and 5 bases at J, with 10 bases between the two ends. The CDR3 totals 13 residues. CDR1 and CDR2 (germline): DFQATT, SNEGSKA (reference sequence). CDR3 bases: TGCAGTGCTAGAGAAGGGAGGGAGACTGAAGCTTTCTTT. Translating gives CSAREGRETEAFF.

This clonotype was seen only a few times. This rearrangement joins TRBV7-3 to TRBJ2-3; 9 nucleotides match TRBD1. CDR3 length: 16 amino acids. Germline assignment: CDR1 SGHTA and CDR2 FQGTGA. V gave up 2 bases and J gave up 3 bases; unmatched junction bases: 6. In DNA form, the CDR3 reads TGTGCCAGCAGCTTAGAAGGGACAGGGTTAACAGATACGCAGTATTTT. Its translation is CASSLEGTGLTDTQYF.

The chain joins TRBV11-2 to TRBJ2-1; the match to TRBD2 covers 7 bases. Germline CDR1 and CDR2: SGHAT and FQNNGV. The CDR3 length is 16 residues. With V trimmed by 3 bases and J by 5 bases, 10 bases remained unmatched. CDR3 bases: TGTGCCAGCAGCTTTGGCGGACTAGAGGCAAACAATGAGCAGTTCTTC. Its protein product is CASSFGGLEANNEQFF. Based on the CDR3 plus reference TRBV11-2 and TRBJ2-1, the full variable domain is EAGVAQSPRYKIIEKRQSVAFWCNPISGHATLYWYQQILGQGPKLLIQFQNNGVVDDSQLPKDRFSAERLKGVDSTLKIQPAKLEDSAVYLCASSFGGLEANNEQFFGPGTRLTVL.

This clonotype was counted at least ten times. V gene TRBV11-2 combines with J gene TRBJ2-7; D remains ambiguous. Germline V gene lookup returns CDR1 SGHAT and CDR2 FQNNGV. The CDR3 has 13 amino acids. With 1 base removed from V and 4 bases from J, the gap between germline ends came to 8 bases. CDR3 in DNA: TGTGCCAGCAGCTTAGCCGGAACATACGAGCAGTACTTC. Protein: CASSLAGTYEQYF.